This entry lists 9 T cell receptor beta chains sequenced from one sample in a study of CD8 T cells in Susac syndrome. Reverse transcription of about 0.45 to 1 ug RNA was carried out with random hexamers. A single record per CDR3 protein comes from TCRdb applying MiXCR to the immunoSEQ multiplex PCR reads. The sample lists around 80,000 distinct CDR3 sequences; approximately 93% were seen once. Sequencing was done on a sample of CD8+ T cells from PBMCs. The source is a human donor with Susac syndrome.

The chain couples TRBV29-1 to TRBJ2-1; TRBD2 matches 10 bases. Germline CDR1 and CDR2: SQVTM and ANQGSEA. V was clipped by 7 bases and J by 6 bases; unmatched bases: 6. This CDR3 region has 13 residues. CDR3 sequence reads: CSGAGGGPNEQFF. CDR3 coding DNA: TGCAGCGGAGCGGGAGGGGGCCCCAATGAGCAGTTCTTC.

CDR3 coding DNA: TGCAGTGCTAGAGAAGGGAAACAAGAGACCCAGTACTTC. The encoded protein is CSAREGKQETQYF. The V gene is TRBV20-1, the J gene TRBJ2-5; D uncertain. V lost 0 bases, J lost 2 bases, and 7 bases lay in between. Germline V gene sequence: CDR1 DFQATT, CDR2 SNEGSKA (reference sequence). The CDR3 runs to 13 residues.

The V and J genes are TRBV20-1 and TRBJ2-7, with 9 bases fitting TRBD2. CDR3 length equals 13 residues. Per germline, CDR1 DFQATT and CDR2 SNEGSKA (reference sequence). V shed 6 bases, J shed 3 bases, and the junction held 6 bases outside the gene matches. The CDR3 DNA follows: TGCAGTGCCATAGGGACTAGCCGCTACGAGCAGTACTTC. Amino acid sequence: CSAIGTSRYEQYF.

The CDR3 reads CASILAGSRTGELFF. The DNA for the CDR3 is TGTGCCAGCATTCTGGCAGGGTCGCGTACCGGGGAGCTGTTTTTT. The chain links TRBV2 to TRBJ2-2, with a tentative D call TRBD1 (5 bases). This CDR3 comprises 15 residues. V was shortened by 7 bases and J by 5 bases, with 17 bases between the two germline ends. Germline V gives CDR1 SNHLY, CDR2 FYNNEI.

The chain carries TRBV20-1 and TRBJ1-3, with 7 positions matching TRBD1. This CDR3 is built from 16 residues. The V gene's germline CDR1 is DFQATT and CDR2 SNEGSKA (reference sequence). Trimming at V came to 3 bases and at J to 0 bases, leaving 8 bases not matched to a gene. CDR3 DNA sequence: TGCAGTGCTAGCCCTGGGGACAGAACCTCTGGAAACACCATATATTTT. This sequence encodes CSASPGDRTSGNTIYF.

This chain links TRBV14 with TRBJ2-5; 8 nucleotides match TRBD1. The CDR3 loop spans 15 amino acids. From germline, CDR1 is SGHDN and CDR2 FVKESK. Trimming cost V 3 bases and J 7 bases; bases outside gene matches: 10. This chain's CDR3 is CASSQTGQVDWTQYF. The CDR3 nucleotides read TGTGCCAGCAGCCAGACGGGACAGGTCGATTGGACCCAGTACTTC.

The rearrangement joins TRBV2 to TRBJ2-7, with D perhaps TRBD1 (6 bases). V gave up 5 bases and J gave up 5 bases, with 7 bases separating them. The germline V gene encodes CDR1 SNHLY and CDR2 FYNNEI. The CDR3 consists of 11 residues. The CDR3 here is CASSHRDEQYF. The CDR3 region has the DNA TGTGCCAGCAGTCACAGGGACGAGCAGTACTTC.

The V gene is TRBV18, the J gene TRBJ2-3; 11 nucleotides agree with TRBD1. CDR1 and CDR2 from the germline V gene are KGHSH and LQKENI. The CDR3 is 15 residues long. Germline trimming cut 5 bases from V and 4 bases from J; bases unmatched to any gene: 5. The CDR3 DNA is TGTGCCAGCTCAGGTGGGACAGGGGGTCCAGATACGCAGTATTTT. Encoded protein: CASSGGTGGPDTQYF. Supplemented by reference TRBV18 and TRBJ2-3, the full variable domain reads NAGVMQNPRHLVRRRGQEARLRCSPMKGHSHVYWYRQLPEEGLKFMVYLQKENIIDESGMPKERFSAEFPKEGPSILRIQQVVRGDSAAYFCASSGGTGGPDTQYFGPGTRLTVL.

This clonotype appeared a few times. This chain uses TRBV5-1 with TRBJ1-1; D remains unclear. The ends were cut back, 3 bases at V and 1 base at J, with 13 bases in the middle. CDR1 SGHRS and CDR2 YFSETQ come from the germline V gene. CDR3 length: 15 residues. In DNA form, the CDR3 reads TGCGCCAGCAGCTCTGACCCTTTTTCGAACACTGAAGCTTTCTTT. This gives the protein CASSSDPFSNTEAFF.